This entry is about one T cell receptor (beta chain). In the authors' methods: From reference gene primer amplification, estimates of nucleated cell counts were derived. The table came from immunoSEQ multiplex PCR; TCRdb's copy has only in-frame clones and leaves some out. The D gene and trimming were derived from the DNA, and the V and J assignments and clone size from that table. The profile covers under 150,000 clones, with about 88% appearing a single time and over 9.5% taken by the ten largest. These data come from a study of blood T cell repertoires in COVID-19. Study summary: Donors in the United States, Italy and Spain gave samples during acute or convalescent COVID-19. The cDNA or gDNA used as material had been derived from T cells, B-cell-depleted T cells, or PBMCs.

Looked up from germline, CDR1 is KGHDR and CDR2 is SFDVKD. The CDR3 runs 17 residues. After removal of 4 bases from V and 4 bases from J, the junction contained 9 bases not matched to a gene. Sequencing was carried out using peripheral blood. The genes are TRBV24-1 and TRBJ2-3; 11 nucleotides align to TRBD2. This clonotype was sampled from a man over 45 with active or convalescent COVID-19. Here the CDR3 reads CATSDPRSGRVSDTQYF. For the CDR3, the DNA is TGTGCCACCAGTGACCCTCGTAGCGGGAGGGTGTCAGATACGCAGTATTTT.